These T cell receptor beta chains were read from a single sample in a study of cytomegalovirus exposure and HLA in healthy donors. Sequenced by immunoSEQ multiplex PCR; TCRdb stores in-frame clones only, minus some. The table has 240,000 or so clones, over 80% seen once. Material: PBMCs. These receptors originate from a woman aged 40 to 50 in good health and CMV-seropositive. Both conserved end residues are part of each CDR3. The D gene is left open where the match is weak. The size of a clone is reported for some rows only, either as once, few or many, or as a class for expanded clones.

v_gene,d_gene,abundance,j_gene,CDR3nt,CDR3aa
TRBV5-1,TRBD2,once,TRBJ2-5,TGCGCCAGCAGCTTGGTTAGCGGGGGGGCCGAAGAGACCCAGTACTTC,CASSLVSGGAEETQYF
TRBV9,-,-,TRBJ2-5,TGTGCCAGCAGCGTAGGACTAGGTCGAACCCAGTACTTC,CASSVGLGRTQYF
TRBV6-4,TRBD1,once,TRBJ2-2,TGTGCCAGCAGCCGAGACAGGGCCGGCGGGGAGCTGTTTTTT,CASSRDRAGGELFF
TRBV7-3,TRBD1,-,TRBJ2-1,TGTGCCAGCAGCCCGGGACAGGGGCAGTTCTTC,CASSPGQGQFF
TRBV7-2,-,-,TRBJ2-7,TGTGCCAGCAGCTTGGGAGGAGGGACTTCCTACGAGCAGTACTTC,CASSLGGGTSYEQYF
TRBV6-5,TRBD1,-,TRBJ1-3,TGTGCCAGCAGCACAACAGGGGCTGGAAACACCATATATTTT,CASSTTGAGNTIYF
TRBV14,-,-,TRBJ1-5,TGTGCCAGCAGCCAAGAAGGGGGGCAGGGAGGGGGACAGCCCCAGCATTTT,CASSQEGGQGGGQPQHF
TRBV6-5,TRBD2,once,TRBJ2-3,TGTGCCAGCCGTCAGCGGGGGGAGCCCACAGATACGCAGTATTTT,CASRQRGEPTDTQYF
TRBV7-2,-,-,TRBJ2-7,TGTGCCAGCGCCCGTCTCTCCTACGAGCAGTACTTC,CASARLSYEQYF
TRBV5-1,-,-,TRBJ2-2,TGCGCCAGCAGCTTTGAAGGGGCCCACACCGGGGAGCTGTTTTTT,CASSFEGAHTGELFF
TRBV30,-,-,TRBJ1-2,TGTGCCTGGATCCGCTGGGACTTTAAAGACTACACCTTC,CAWIRWDFKDYTF
TRBV19,TRBD1,once,TRBJ2-5,TGTGCCAGTAGTATAGGGGGGACAGGGAGGAAGACCCAGTACTTC,CASSIGGTGRKTQYF
TRBV7-2,-,-,TRBJ1-1,TGTGCCAGCAGCTTGAGAATCAAGAACACTGAAGCTTTCTTT,CASSLRIKNTEAFF
TRBV9,TRBD2,few,TRBJ2-1,TGTGCCAGCAGTCGTAGCGGGAGCTCCTACAATGAGCAGTTCTTC,CASSRSGSSYNEQFF
TRBV27,TRBD1,-,TRBJ1-6,TGTGCCAGCCCCCGGGGTGACAGGGGTAATTCACCCCTCCACTTT,CASPRGDRGNSPLHF
TRBV30,-,few,TRBJ1-5,TGTGCCTGGCGTGCTAGGAGCAATCAGCCCCAGCATTTT,CAWRARSNQPQHF
TRBV7-2,-,once,TRBJ1-2,TGTGCCAGCAGCTCTACAGAAAACTATGGCTACACCTTC,CASSSTENYGYTF
TRBV30,TRBD1,-,TRBJ2-5,TGTGCCTGGACGACTGGACAGGGGAGGAGAGAGACCCAGTACTTC,CAWTTGQGRRETQYF
TRBV9,TRBD1,-,TRBJ2-7,TGTGCCAGCAGCCCCGGCGGGACAGGACGGTACGAGCAGTACTTC,CASSPGGTGRYEQYF
TRBV27,-,-,TRBJ2-3,TGTGCCAGCAGTTTCTACGGGAGCACAGATACGCAGTATTTT,CASSFYGSTDTQYF
TRBV2,TRBD1,-,TRBJ1-1,TGTGCCAGCAGTGAGGGACAGGGGCGCACTGAAGCTTTCTTT,CASSEGQGRTEAFF
TRBV11-3,TRBD1,-,TRBJ2-1,TGTGCCAGCAGCTCTCGGGACAGGGCTAATGAGCAGTTCTTC,CASSSRDRANEQFF
TRBV5-1,-,-,TRBJ1-1,TGCGCCAGCAGTTTGCTGGCTTCGGGGAACACTGAAGCTTTCTTT,CASSLLASGNTEAFF
TRBV18,-,-,TRBJ1-2,TGTGCCAGCTCACCATCAGGGAACTATGGCTACACCTTC,CASSPSGNYGYTF
TRBV30,-,-,TRBJ2-7,TGTGCCTGGAGTACATCTAGCATCGAGCAGTACTTC,CAWSTSSIEQYF
TRBV27,TRBD2,-,TRBJ2-7,TGTGCCAGCAGCCGCGGGACTAGTGGAAGGGAAGAGCAGTACTTC,CASSRGTSGREEQYF
TRBV7-2,TRBD1,-,TRBJ1-3,TGTGCCAGCAGCTCCCGAGGGGACAGGGTTCCTGGAAACACCATATATTTT,CASSSRGDRVPGNTIYF
TRBV7-2,-,-,TRBJ2-6,TGTGCCAGCAGCTCCCAGGGGGGCCTCTCTGGGGCCAACGTCCTGACTTTC,CASSSQGGLSGANVLTF
TRBV2,-,-,TRBJ2-1,TGTGCCAGCATGAAGGACAGAGACAATGAGCAGTTCTTC,CASMKDRDNEQFF
TRBV19,-,-,TRBJ1-2,TGTGCCAGTAGTATAGATCCTAGGACGGGAGAGGGCTATGGCTACACCTTC,CASSIDPRTGEGYGYTF
TRBV7-6,-,-,TRBJ2-3,TGTGCCAGCAGCTTAGGGACCGGGAGGGGGCGCACAGATACGCAGTATTTT,CASSLGTGRGRTDTQYF
TRBV9,TRBD2,-,TRBJ2-7,TGTGCCAGCAGCGTAGGGACTAGCGGGACTTACGAGCAGTACTTC,CASSVGTSGTYEQYF
TRBV11-3,-,-,TRBJ1-2,TGTGCCAGCAGCTCCAGTAACTATGGCTACACCTTC,CASSSSNYGYTF
TRBV5-4,-,few,TRBJ1-1,TGTGCCAGCAGCCGTACAGGAGAAGCTTTCTTT,CASSRTGEAFF
TRBV7-6,TRBD2,-,TRBJ2-7,TGTGCCAGCAGCCCCCGGGGAGGGGCCTACGAGCAGTACTTC,CASSPRGGAYEQYF
TRBV6-6,-,-,TRBJ2-7,TGTGCCAGCAGTTACGCGAGAGATGGCTCCTACGAGCAGTACTTC,CASSYARDGSYEQYF
TRBV6-5,-,-,TRBJ2-3,TGTGCCAGCAGTTACTCGACACGGAGCACAGATACGCAGTATTTT,CASSYSTRSTDTQYF
TRBV21-1,-,-,TRBJ2-7,TGTGCCAGCAGCACCAGGGGTTGCGAGCAGTACTTC,CASSTRGCEQYF
TRBV28,TRBD2,-,TRBJ2-3,TGTGCCAGCAGGGGGACTAGCGGGGGCCTAAGCACAGATACGCAGTATTTT,CASRGTSGGLSTDTQYF
TRBV9,-,-,TRBJ1-2,TGTGCCAGCAGCCTCGACTTGCACGGCTACACCTTC,CASSLDLHGYTF
TRBV19,TRBD1,-,TRBJ1-5,TGTGCCAGTAGTATCCTACAGGGGGCTTTCCAGCCCCAGCATTTT,CASSILQGAFQPQHF
TRBV9,-,-,TRBJ1-1,TGTGCCAGCAGCGACCGACCGGGGGCTGAAGCTTTCTTT,CASSDRPGAEAFF
TRBV18,-,-,TRBJ1-1,TGTGCCAGCTCACTCATGGACAGAAACACTGAAGCTTTCTTT,CASSLMDRNTEAFF
TRBV9,-,-,TRBJ1-2,TGTGCCAGCAGCGCCGCTGCGGGAACTTTTTATGGCTACACCTTC,CASSAAAGTFYGYTF